This T cell receptor (beta chain) comes out of a study of T cell responses to AZD1222 COVID-19 vaccine. The protocol was immunoSEQ multiplex PCR, while the TCRdb copy is restricted to in-frame clones and leaves out a portion. The sample contains 90,000 to 120,000 clones, 85% to 95% of which appear only once. The germline CDR1 and CDR2 sequences are MNHEY and SVGAGI. Trimming removed 4 bases at V and 4 bases at J, with 13 bases between. The CDR3 is 14 amino acids. General study findings and limits: Seropositive at baseline were only six AZD1222 recipients. Repertoire sampling was restricted to post-peak T cell response timepoints. The CD4 TCRs associated with vaccination extended across spike and predominated at 160-218 and 743-854.

Remarks on this clone: Its target is not known.

The chain links TRBV6-5 to TRBJ1-2; D is unresolved. Material: peripheral blood, obtained 28 days after the second AZD1222 dose. The TCR comes from an adult who received the AZD1222 COVID-19 vaccine. This CDR3 is CASSLEGWSYGYTF. CDR3 nucleotide sequence: TGTGCCAGCAGTTTAGAGGGTTGGAGCTATGGCTACACCTTC.